This is a list of T cell receptor beta chains from one sample in a study of monozygotic twins with inflammatory bowel disease. Using the 5' RACE reads, TCRdb records one entry per CDR3 protein without DNA. The sample table includes about 300,000 distinct CDR3 sequences. Sequenced sample: blood. All receptors derive from a human donor with ulcerative colitis or Crohn's disease, or a healthy co-twin of an affected twin (not recorded which). CDR3s include the opening cysteine and the closing phenylalanine or tryptophan.

j_call v_call cdr3_aa
TRBJ2-3 TRBV3-1 CASSQEGSDTQYF
TRBJ2-3 TRBV5-6 CASTWEFSPDTQYF
TRBJ2-1 TRBV6-6 CASSYSMIYEQFF
TRBJ1-5 TRBV7-2 CASSLDSPGDQPQHF
TRBJ2-1 TRBV20-1 CSARWGQGHNEQFF
TRBJ1-2 TRBV27 CASSPSRGEVGYGYTF
TRBJ2-1 TRBV9 CASSVGGTGTEQFF
TRBJ1-5 TRBV30 CAWSSVGSNQPQHF
TRBJ1-1 TRBV5-4 CASSIVTARNTEAFF
TRBJ2-1 TRBV3-1 CAAGTSVYEQFF
TRBJ2-7 TRBV30 CTWSPGYYEQYF
TRBJ2-3 TRBV9 CASSVAGQGGTDTQYF
TRBJ1-1 TRBV28 CASATTTGPTEAFF
TRBJ1-5 TRBV7-2 CASSVDGASQPQHF
TRBJ1-1 TRBV7-9 CASSYTVYTEAFF
TRBJ1-2 TRBV18 CASSPPTVNYGYTF
TRBJ1-5 TRBV12-3/TRBV12-4 CASSLVWAGQPQHF
TRBJ2-1 TRBV4-3 CASSHSTGTTAPRNEQFF
TRBJ2-1 TRBV9 CASSSPGGRNSYNEQFF
TRBJ1-1 TRBV29-1 CSVVQKMNTEAFF
TRBJ1-4 TRBV5-1 CASSFLGQNNEKLFF
TRBJ2-7 TRBV6-5 CASMPGVSDEQYF
TRBJ1-6 TRBV30 CAGDRGAYNSPLHF
TRBJ2-3 TRBV5-1 CASSLRQGGTDTQYF
TRBJ1-2 TRBV11-2 CASSLGGRLSNYGYTF
TRBJ2-1 TRBV12-3/TRBV12-4 CASTNRLGGYNEQFF
TRBJ1-5 TRBV7-2 CASSQVGEYNQPQHF
TRBJ2-1 TRBV10-3 CAISESVSFEQFF
TRBJ2-7 TRBV30 CAWNGLQTYEQYF